The 24 T cell receptor beta chains in this list originate from one sample, sequenced in a study of tumor-infiltrating lymphocytes in primary liver carcinoma. The input was 500 ng total RNA; TCR beta cDNA was made from it with a constant-region primer. Three rounds of nested multiplex PCR with slightly modified ARM-PCR produced TCR beta libraries. The two initial PCR rounds, 9 to 11 cycles each, used TRBV1-TRBV30 forward and C-beta reverse primers. TCRdb independently ran MiXCR on the multiplex PCR reads; one entry per CDR3 protein. The repertoire holds approximately 340,000 distinct CDR3 sequences, with 65% as singletons. Germline DNA was also extracted, and blood RNA was taken from unsorted whole blood. Sequenced material: peripheral blood. The receptor source for this set is a middle-aged man with primary liver carcinoma and hepatitis B virus infection.

On this clonotype itself: Just one base apart from a much larger clone, this may be a read error. V usage is TRBV6-2 or TRBV6-3 and J usage is TRBJ2-7, with 7 bases identical to TRBD1. Per the germline V gene, CDR1 is MNHEY and CDR2 is SVGEGT. This CDR3 spans 12 amino acids. With V trimmed by 11 bases and J by 4 bases, 8 bases remained unmatched. CDR3 sequence: CAAWGQCYEQYF. CDR3 DNA: TGTGCCGCGTGGGGACAGTGTTACGAGCAGTACTTC.

Note on this clonotype: Given a much more abundant clone one base away, this may be a read error. This chain joins TRBV6-5 and TRBJ2-5; D not resolved. The DNA matches TRBJ2-1 better at its end, which makes the J call doubtful. Germline loops: CDR1 MNHEY, CDR2 SVGAGI. The CDR3 consists of 14 residues. CDR3 amino acids: CASSPGPRVETQFF. CDR3 bases: TGTGCCAGCAGCCCCGGGCCTAGGGTGGAGACCCAGTTCTTC.

This clonotype was picked up many times. The chain carries TRBV11-3 and TRBJ2-1; no clear D gene. The germline V gene encodes CDR1 SGHNT and CDR2 YENEEA. The germline V and J ends were trimmed by 7 bases and 8 bases, with 15 bases remaining between them. CDR3 size: 13 residues. For the CDR3, the DNA is TGTGCCAGCACCATGACCCCGCTGGATGAGCAGTTCTTC. This translates into CASTMTPLDEQFF.

As DNA, the CDR3 is TGTGCCAGCAGTTTGTGGGACGTCACAGATACGCAGTATTTT. Its translation: CASSLWDVTDTQYF. The V gene is TRBV7-9, the J gene TRBJ2-3; D is tentatively TRBD1 or TRBD2 (5 bases each). This CDR3 comprises 14 residues. V was clipped by 6 bases and J by 2 bases, with 12 bases between them. Germline loops: CDR1 SEHNR, CDR2 FQNEAQ (reference sequence).

In the case of this clonotype: One junction end does not reproduce the germline sequence, and a read error may be involved. The chain links TRBV11-2 to TRBJ2-7; D not resolved. This CDR3 region has 14 residues. Germline V gene data show CDR1 as SGHAT and CDR2 as FQNNGV. The CDR3 reads CAGSPSGLVYEQYF. CDR3 nucleotides: TGTGCCGGCAGCCCCTCCGGGTTAGTCTACGAGCAGTACTTC.

As to this clonotype: Compared with germline, one end of the junction differs, possibly owing to a read error. The chain joins TRBV11-2 to TRBJ2-3; 7 nucleotides align to TRBD1. The CDR3 consists of 14 residues. Germline V CDR1 and CDR2: SGHAT, FQNNGV. CDR3 nucleotides: TGTGCCAGCAGCGTAGAAGGGGGCACAGATACGCAGTATTTC. As protein: CASSVEGGTDTQYF.

As for this clonotype: Since a much larger clone is just one base distant, this may be a read error. The chain carries TRBV6-6 and TRBJ2-5; 8 bases are a match to TRBD1. The CDR3 is 15 residues long. Germline values: CDR1 MNHNY, CDR2 SVGAGI (reference sequence). CDR3 region: CTSSYGGQAQETQYF. The CDR3 region has the DNA TGTACCAGCAGTTACGGGGGACAGGCCCAAGAGACCCAGTACTTC.

This clonotype was seen once. Sequence at one end of the junction differs from germline and may be a read error. The V call is TRBV11-1, the J call TRBJ2-1; D might be TRBD1 or TRBD2, each matching 5 bases. In germline, CDR1 is SGHAT, CDR2 FQDESV (reference sequence). The CDR3 consists of 20 residues. Here the CDR3 reads CVSNSPQAVDAAPGHNEQFF. As DNA, the CDR3 is TGTGTCAGCAACTCCCCCCAGGCAGTAGATGCAGCCCCGGGGCACAATGAGCAGTTCTTC.

This clonotype was found a few times. The J gene is TRBJ2-1, the V gene TRBV7-9; 14 nucleotides align to TRBD2. Germline values: CDR1 SEHNR, CDR2 FQNEAQ (reference sequence). V lost 4 bases, J lost 9 bases, and 8 bases stayed unmatched. This CDR3 comprises 16 residues. For the CDR3, the DNA is TGTGCCAGCAGCTCGAAGGGACTAGCGGGAGATGGTGAGCAGTTCTTC. It yields the protein CASSSKGLAGDGEQFF.

In regard to this clonotype: A much larger clone differs from this one at a single base, so this may be a read error. The chain links TRBV12-3 or TRBV12-4 to TRBJ2-3, with D perhaps assigned TRBD1 or TRBD2 (5 bases each). The CDR3 loop spans 14 amino acids. V lost 6 bases, J lost 4 bases, and 14 bases lay in between. CDR3 nucleotides: TGTGCCAGCAGGTGGCAGGGACGCTCAGATACGCAGTATTTT. Protein product: CASRWQGRSDTQYF.

About this clonotype itself: This may come from a read error, since a much larger clone is one base off. The chain carries TRBV6-6 and TRBJ2-7; D unresolved. V shed 6 bases and J shed 0 bases, with 12 bases lying between them. Germline V gene sequence: CDR1 MNHNY, CDR2 SVGAGI (reference sequence). This CDR3 region has 14 residues. The CDR3 reads CASSQPANSYEQYF. CDR3 sequence (DNA): TGTGCCAGCAGCCAACCCGCCAACTCCTACGAGCAGTACTTC.

This clonotype has at least ten counts. This chain connects TRBV4-1 to TRBJ2-7; 7 bases match TRBD2. CDR3 length equals 18 residues. Germline CDR1 and CDR2: MGHRA and YSYEKL. With V trimmed by 0 bases and J by 3 bases, 14 bases remained unmatched. In DNA form, the CDR3 reads TGCGCCAGCAGCCAAGACCCTCCCACGGCTAGCGGAATCTACGAGCAGTACTTC. This gives the protein CASSQDPPTASGIYEQYF.

Concerning this clonotype: A much larger clone lies one base from this, so it may be a read error. V is TRBV5-4 and J is TRBJ2-1, with D hard to call. CDR1 and CDR2 (germline): SGHNT, YYREEE (reference sequence). The germline V and J ends were trimmed by 4 bases and 9 bases, with 14 bases remaining between them. The CDR3 is made up of 13 amino acids. The CDR3 reads CASSVDHPGEQFF. The CDR3 DNA sequence: TGTGCCAGCAGCGTAGATCATCCGGGTGAGCAGTTCTTC.

This clonotype occurred a few times. At one boundary the junction diverges from the germline segment, which might be a read error. This CDR3 is CASSRWGNYDYTF. The CDR3 DNA reads TGTGCCAGCAGTCGCTGGGGAAACTATGACTACACCTTC. V usage is TRBV11-3 and J usage is TRBJ1-2; D gene unclear. The germline gives CDR1 SGHNT, CDR2 YENEEA. The CDR3 runs 13 residues.

A word on this clonotype: A much larger clone lies one base from this, so it may be a read error. The chain joins TRBV5-5 to TRBJ2-7; D remains ambiguous. The CDR3 has 14 amino acids. CDR1 and CDR2 from the germline V gene are SGHKS and YYEKEE (reference sequence). Written as DNA, the CDR3 is TGTGCCAGCACCTTGATGGCAGACTCCTACGAGCAGTACTTC. Its protein is CASTLMADSYEQYF.

This clonotype is categorized as medium-sized. This sequence joins TRBV11-2 and TRBJ2-7; 7 bases match TRBD2. Unmatched junction bases numbered 9, after V lost 5 bases and J lost 2 bases. The CDR3 extends over 15 amino acids. CDR1 is SGHAT and CDR2 is FQNNGV in the germline V gene. CDR3 loop: CASSTGRGSPYEQYF. The CDR3 nucleotides are TGTGCCAGCAGCACGGGGAGGGGATCCCCCTACGAGCAGTACTTC.

A single count supports this clonotype. This clone may be a read error of a much larger clone one base away. The chain has TRBV29-1 and TRBJ1-1; D perhaps matches TRBD1 (5 bases). The CDR3 spans 13 residues. Trimming pared 7 bases from V and 4 bases from J, leaving 16 bases between. The germline gives CDR1 SQVTM, CDR2 ANQGSEA. The CDR3 nucleotides read TGCAGCGCAGAGCTCCAGGGCCCCACTGAAGCTTTCTTT. This translates into CSAELQGPTEAFF.

To note about this clonotype: A junction end diverges from the germline sequence, so it may reflect a read error. V gene TRBV10-3 combines with J gene TRBJ2-2; TRBD2 agrees at 7 bases. The CDR3 contains 14 residues. In germline, CDR1 is ENHRY, CDR2 SYGVKD. The CDR3 reads CATRERDDTGKLFF. The CDR3 nucleotides read TGTGCCACCAGGGAGCGGGACGACACCGGGAAGCTGTTTTTT.

Points on this clonotype: Its ends do not fully match the called genes, so a read error is possible. The chain uses TRBV6-5 and TRBJ2-5, with 10 bases that match TRBD2. CDR1 is MNHEY and CDR2 is SVGAGI in the germline V gene. This CDR3 is built from 16 residues. The CDR3 nucleotides read TGTACCAGCAGGGCGTCTAGCGGGAGCATTGTAGAGACCCAGTACTTC. This encodes CTSRASSGSIVETQYF.

This clonotype was observed a handful of times. CDR3 coding DNA: TGCGCCAGCAGACTAGGGGGACTCTACGAGCAGTACTTC. It specifies CASRLGGLYEQYF. The chain couples TRBV10-2 to TRBJ2-7; D may correspond to TRBD1 or TRBD2 (6 bases each). In germline, CDR1 is WSHSY, CDR2 SAAADI. The CDR3 sequence is 13 residues long. Between the trimmed V and J ends, which lost 6 bases and 3 bases, there was a span of 12 bases.

A word on this clonotype: It may be a read error: a sequence one base away is much more abundant. The rearrangement joins TRBV6-5 to TRBJ2-7; D ambiguous. Germline V gene data show CDR1 as MNHEY and CDR2 as SVGAGI. The length of the CDR3 is 14 residues. CDR3 residues: CASRYSTEYYEQYF. The CDR3 DNA reads TGTGCCAGCAGATACTCGACGGAATACTACGAGCAGTACTTC.

The chain carries TRBV12-3 or TRBV12-4 and TRBJ2-7; perhaps TRBD2 as D (5 bases). The CDR3 is 14 amino acids. Trimming left V 8 bases short and J 1 base short, with 15 bases between. The CDR3 sequence: CASSGQEASYEQYF. CDR3 sequence (DNA): TGTGCCAGCTCCGGGCAGGAGGCTTCCTACGAGCAGTACTTC.

This clonotype was counted between two and nine times. The rearrangement uses TRBV14 and TRBJ2-2, with a weak D call TRBD1 (5 bases). The CDR3 contains 15 residues. With 9 bases removed from V and 1 base from J, the gap between germline ends came to 15 bases. In germline, CDR1 is SGHDN, CDR2 FVKESK. CDR3 nucleotide sequence: TGTGCCAGGAGCGAAAGCAGGGAGAACACCGGGGAGCTGTTTTTT. Its protein product is CARSESRENTGELFF.

About this clonotype: One end of the junction is discordant with germline, which a read error may explain. The V gene is TRBV28, the J gene TRBJ2-2; possible D gene TRBD1, 6 bases. Per the germline V gene, CDR1 is MDHEN and CDR2 is SYDVKM. The CDR3 covers 14 residues. CDR3 DNA: TGTGACAGCAGGGGCGCCGCGAACACCGGGGAGCTGTTTTTT. This codes for CDSRGAANTGELFF.